The entry below describes one T cell receptor beta chain. There are a few counts of this clonotype. The target of this receptor is not known. No clone much larger than this one lies a single base away; base qualities are absent. This entry belongs to a study of response to subunit inactivated influenza vaccine listed by TCRdb under 2018. For context, the study as a whole: The study used deep quantitative T cell receptor repertoire profiling to track responses to a trivalent subunit inactivated influenza vaccine. Broad study findings and their caveats: The authors suggested that each seasonal influenza vaccination may recruit only a limited number of new T cells.

Library preparation used RT-PCR. Sequencer: Illumina HiSeq 2500. Starting from the raw public reads, TCRdb applied fastp trimming at Q25, assembled clones with MiXCR and retained in-frame beta chains. Rows with a matching CDR3 protein are joined into one entry that keeps the most common DNA and genes. The sample has about 540,000 distinct CDR3 sequences on record, around 21% of them singletons. The ten largest clones capture 2.5% to 3.5% of the sample. The CDR3 runs 14 amino acids, cysteine and phenylalanine included. The kept DNA is CDR3 alone, 42 bases in frame from the first base. V has 7 bases trimmed and J has 3 bases trimmed; junction bases matching no gene number 8. For CDR1 and CDR2, the germline V gene lists ENHRY and SYGVKD. This same sample was also taken into another study, of T cells expressing NK-cell markers. As the second paper documents: TCR beta cDNA libraries were made by 5'RACE template switching that added a universal primer site and unique molecular identifiers. TCR beta-chain repertoires were profiled in sorted CD3+CD56+NKG2C+, CD3+CD56+NKG2C- and CD3+CD56-NKG2C+ T-cell subsets from eight donors. Among the eight sequenced donors, only one was HCMV-seronegative, while the other seven were HCMV-seropositive. In several experiments an anti-gammadeltaTCR antibody was added to restrict sorting to alphabetaTCR-expressing T cells. In five to seven donors, the dominant CD3+CD56+NKG2C+ clonotypes were among the top 10 CD8+ clonotypes and accounted for roughly 1.0-8% of CD8+ T cells. Those dominant clonotypes were again the most abundant among CD3+CD56-NKG2C+ cells in a few donors, at roughly 28.3-60.1%. Whether the expanded NKG2C-expressing T cell clones were specific for HCMV antigens was left unclear. All eight donors whose samples were sequenced were randomly selected healthy volunteers, three of them men and five women. HCMV serostatus was determined by detecting HCMV-specific IgG in serum with a commercial ELISA kit. Peripheral blood mononuclear cells were isolated from blood by Ficoll density gradient centrifugation. Magnetic immunoseparation with Miltenyi isolation kits was used to isolate CD4+ and CD8+ T cells from PBMC. cDNA synthesis was primed from the TCR beta constant segment, followed by two successive PCR amplification steps. Libraries were sequenced as 2 x 150 bp reads on Illumina HiSeq 2000/2500, MiSeq or NextSeq. MIGEC was used to demultiplex reads and group the reads by UMI, and MiTCR was used to assemble and quantify clonotypes. To exclude erroneous sequences, any TCR cDNA sequence not supported by at least two reads was discarded. The tcR package was used for downstream repertoire analysis, and clonotypes were matched between fractions using CDR3 nucleotide sequence together with V segment. VDJmatch was used to annotate antigen specificity against VDJdb, with one amino acid substitution in CDR3 permitted.

Rearrangement joined TRBV10-3 to TRBJ1-2, with TRBD1 matching 7 junction bases. The material sequenced was CD4+ T cells sorted from PBMCs, taken 11 to 12 days after vaccination. This TCR was recovered from a man aged 45 to 65 who received an inactivated influenza vaccine. Donor details come from another sample of the same person, matched by shared clones. The CDR3 amino acid sequence is: CAITDRATDYGYTF. The nucleotide sequence reads as follows: TGTGCCATCACCGACAGGGCTACGGACTATGGCTACACCTTC.